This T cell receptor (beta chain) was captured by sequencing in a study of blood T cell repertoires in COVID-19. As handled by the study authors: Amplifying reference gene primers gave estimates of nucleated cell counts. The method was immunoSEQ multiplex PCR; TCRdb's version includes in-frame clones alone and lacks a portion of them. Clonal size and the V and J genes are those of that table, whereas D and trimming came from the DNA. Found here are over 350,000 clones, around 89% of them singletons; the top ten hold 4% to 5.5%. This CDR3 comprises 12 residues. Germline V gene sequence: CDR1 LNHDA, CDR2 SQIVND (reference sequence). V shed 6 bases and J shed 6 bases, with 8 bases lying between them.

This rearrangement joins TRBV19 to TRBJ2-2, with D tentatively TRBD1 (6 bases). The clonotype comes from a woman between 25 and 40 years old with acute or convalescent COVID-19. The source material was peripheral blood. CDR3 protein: CASSHRAGELFF. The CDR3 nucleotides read TGTGCCAGTAGCCACAGGGCCGGGGAGCTGTTTTTT.